The 23 T cell receptor beta chains below all came from one sample that was sequenced in a study of CD8 T cells in Susac syndrome. Random hexamers were used to reverse transcribe an amount of roughly 0.45 to 1 ug RNA. TCRdb called the immunoSEQ multiplex PCR reads again in MiXCR, with one record for every CDR3 protein. The profile covers 90,000 or so distinct CDR3 sequences, with approximately 92% appearing a single time and around 0.3% taken by the ten largest. Sequencing was carried out using CD8+ T cells from PBMCs. The receptor source for this set is a human donor in good health.

This clonotype was picked up one time. V usage is TRBV29-1 and J usage is TRBJ1-2; D unresolved. Trimming stripped 7 bases from V and 2 bases from J, with 11 bases between. Germline-derived CDR1 and CDR2 are SQVTM and ANQGSEA. The CDR3 spans 12 residues. DNA of the CDR3: TGCAGCGCCGCGACTGAGAACTATGGCTACACCTTC. The encoded protein is CSAATENYGYTF.

The chain has TRBV2 and TRBJ1-2; 10 nucleotides match TRBD1. This CDR3 spans 15 amino acids. The ends lost 5 bases at V and 3 bases at J; junction bases unmatched: 6. CDR1 SNHLY and CDR2 FYNNEI come from the germline V gene. DNA of the CDR3: TGTGCCAGCAGTCCCCCGGGACAGGGGTACTATGGCTACACCTTC. Amino acids: CASSPPGQGYYGYTF. Full variable domain (outside the CDR3, taken from reference TRBV2 and TRBJ1-2): EPEVTQTPSHQVTQMGQEVILRCVPISNHLYFYWYRQILGQKVEFLVSFYNNEISEKSEIFDDQFSVERPDGSNFTLKIRSTKLEDSAMYFCASSPPGQGYYGYTFGSGTRLTVV.

This chain joins TRBV29-1 and TRBJ1-2; D possibly corresponds to TRBD1 (6 bases). This CDR3 has 12 amino acids. The germline gives CDR1 SQVTM, CDR2 ANQGSEA. Trimming stripped 6 bases from V and 4 bases from J, with 12 bases between. DNA for the CDR3: TGCAGCGTACCGGACAGTCCCTATGGCTACACCTTC. Protein sequence: CSVPDSPYGYTF.

The chain couples TRBV7-9 to TRBJ1-2; the match to TRBD1 covers 10 bases. This CDR3 contains 14 residues. The V and J ends lost 5 bases and 7 bases, in that order; junction bases with no gene match: 7. CDR1 is SEHNR and CDR2 is FQNEAQ in the germline V gene (reference sequence). The CDR3 loop reads CASSAGQGYFGYTF. The DNA of the CDR3 is TGTGCCAGCAGCGCGGGACAGGGGTATTTTGGCTACACCTTC.

In this sample, this clonotype turned up a few times. The rearrangement joins TRBV13 to TRBJ2-1; TRBD2 is a possible D gene (5 bases). V lost 1 base and J lost 7, with 8 bases in between. Germline loops: CDR1 PRHDT, CDR2 FYEKMQ (reference sequence). The CDR3 has 13 amino acids. Here the CDR3 DNA reads TGTGCCAGCAGCTTAGTACTAGGGAATGAGCAGTTCTTC. Its translation is CASSLVLGNEQFF. The full variable domain, in which reference TRBV13 and TRBJ2-1 provide the parts outside the CDR3, is AAGVIQSPRHLIKEKRETATLKCYPIPRHDTVYWYQQGPGQDPQFLISFYEKMQSDKGSIPDRFSAQQFSDYHSELNMSSLELGDSALYFCASSLVLGNEQFFGPGTRLTVL.

This chain joins TRBV2 and TRBJ1-2, with a possible D match to TRBD1 (6 bases). The CDR3 runs 15 residues. With 2 bases removed from V and 4 bases from J, the gap between germline ends came to 14 bases. Germline V lookup: CDR1 SNHLY, CDR2 FYNNEI. DNA of the CDR3: TGTGCCAGCAGTGAAATGGCAGGGGAAGGCTATGGCTACACCTTC. Protein: CASSEMAGEGYGYTF. Using reference TRBV2 and TRBJ1-2 for the parts outside the CDR3, the full variable domain is EPEVTQTPSHQVTQMGQEVILRCVPISNHLYFYWYRQILGQKVEFLVSFYNNEISEKSEIFDDQFSVERPDGSNFTLKIRSTKLEDSAMYFCASSEMAGEGYGYTFGSGTRLTVV.

The rearrangement joins TRBV6-6 to TRBJ2-1; D uncertain. The V end was cut by 8 bases, the J end by 7 bases, with 9 bases between. Per germline, CDR1 MNHNY and CDR2 SVGAGI (reference sequence). This CDR3 has 11 amino acids. The CDR3 bases are TGTGCCAGCCGGTCCCAAAATGAGCAGTTCTTC. It codes for CASRSQNEQFF.

This clonotype was found a few times. J is TRBJ2-3 and V is TRBV20-1, with 10 bases lining up with TRBD2. V gave up 0 bases and J gave up 4 bases; unmatched junction bases: 10. This CDR3 has 17 residues. CDR1 is DFQATT and CDR2 is SNEGSKA in the germline V gene (reference sequence). Here the CDR3 reads CSARDPASGGGADTQYF. The DNA for the CDR3 is TGCAGTGCTAGAGATCCCGCTAGCGGGGGTGGAGCAGATACGCAGTATTTT.

The chain carries TRBV9 and TRBJ1-3; D possibly corresponds to TRBD1 (5 bases). The germline CDR1 and CDR2 sequences are SGDLS and YYNGEE. The V end was cut by 2 bases, the J end by 2 bases, with 11 bases between. The CDR3 length is 15 residues. CDR3 in amino acids: CASSVGGGPGNTIYF. Here the CDR3 DNA reads TGTGCCAGCAGCGTTGGGGGGGGTCCTGGAAACACCATATATTTT. The full variable domain, rest sourced from reference TRBV9 and TRBJ1-3, is DSGVTQTPKHLITATGQRVTLRCSPRSGDLSVYWYQQSLDQGLQFLIQYYNGEERAKGNILERFSAQQFPDLHSELNLSSLELGDSALYFCASSVGGGPGNTIYFGEGSWLTVV.

The chain recombines TRBV25-1 with TRBJ1-2; D gene ambiguous. CDR1 and CDR2 (germline): MGHDK, SYGVNS. The CDR3 sequence is 12 residues long. Trimming cost V 4 bases and J 5 bases, with 8 bases left between them. CDR3 DNA: TGTGCCAGCAGTGTTGGACTGTATGGCTACACCTTC. The encoded protein is CASSVGLYGYTF.

The chain carries TRBV12-3 or TRBV12-4 and TRBJ2-1, with TRBD1 as a possible D gene (5 bases). Trimming removed 3 bases at V and 5 bases at J, with 11 bases between. The CDR3 has 14 residues. The CDR3: CASSLGQGHNEQFF. CDR3 nucleotides: TGTGCCAGCAGTTTGGGGCAAGGCCACAATGAGCAGTTCTTC.

V and J are TRBV4-1 and TRBJ2-5, with D possibly matching TRBD2 (7 bases). The CDR3 loop spans 15 amino acids. V was clipped by 7 bases and J by 3 bases, with 18 bases between them. Germline V gene data show CDR1 as MGHRA and CDR2 as YSYEKL. The CDR3 coding sequence is TGCGCCAGCAAGCCCGCGGCGGGGGCGAAAGAGACCCAGTACTTC. This codes for CASKPAAGAKETQYF.

The gene calls are TRBV4-1 and TRBJ1-2; D may be TRBD1 (5 bases). Germline CDR1 is MGHRA and CDR2 is YSYEKL. V lost 4 bases to trimming and J lost 1 base, with 16 bases between them. This CDR3 contains 16 residues. CDR3 DNA sequence: TGCGCCAGCAGCCCCCAGGCAGGGCTTGTTAACTATGGCTACACCTTC. This codes for CASSPQAGLVNYGYTF.

The V gene is TRBV5-6, the J gene TRBJ2-6; possibly TRBD2 for D (5 bases). V lost 4 bases and J lost 0, with 17 bases in between. Germline loops: CDR1 SGHDT, CDR2 YYEEEE. This CDR3 spans 18 amino acids. The DNA for the CDR3 is TGTGCCAGCAGCATCCCCCGCGAGGGAATCTCTGGGGCCAACGTCCTGACTTTC. It encodes CASSIPREGISGANVLTF.

The chain employs TRBV30 and TRBJ2-4; a weak D match, TRBD2 (6 bases). V gave up 2 bases and J gave up 0 bases, with 8 bases separating them. CDR1 and CDR2 (germline): GTSNPN, SVGIG (reference sequence). The CDR3 has 14 residues. CDR3 sequence reads: CAWSSGVAKNIQYF. Here the CDR3 DNA reads TGTGCCTGGAGTTCGGGGGTAGCCAAAAACATTCAGTACTTC.

This clonotype has a single count. The chain employs TRBV5-1 and TRBJ1-2; D unclear. Trimming stripped 0 bases from V and 2 bases from J, with 5 bases between. The CDR3 sequence is 13 residues long. In germline, CDR1 is SGHRS, CDR2 YFSETQ. CDR3 sequence reads: CASSLEQNYGYTF. CDR3 nucleotides: TGCGCCAGCAGCTTGGAACAGAACTATGGCTACACCTTC.

The chain recombines TRBV12-3 or TRBV12-4 with TRBJ2-7; tentatively, D is TRBD1 or TRBD2 (5 bases each). Trimming left V 3 bases short and J 2 bases short, with 14 bases between. CDR3 length: 15 amino acids. The CDR3, as DNA: TGTGCCAGCAGTTTGGGAGTGGGGGTCACCTACGAGCAGTACTTC. As protein: CASSLGVGVTYEQYF.

The V gene is TRBV19, the J gene TRBJ1-6, with D uncertain. The CDR3 extends over 13 amino acids. Between the trimmed V and J ends, which lost 5 bases and 7 bases, there was a span of 9 bases. Per the germline V gene, CDR1 is LNHDA and CDR2 is SQIVND (reference sequence). CDR3 in DNA: TGTGCCAGTAGTTGGCGGACCAATTCACCCCTCCACTTT. The encoded protein is CASSWRTNSPLHF.

V usage is TRBV7-9 and J usage is TRBJ2-1, with no clear D. The V gene lost 5 bases and the J gene lost 4 bases, with 18 bases spanning the gap. The CDR3 contains 16 residues. Germline CDR1 SEHNR, CDR2 FQNEAQ (reference sequence). The CDR3 region is CASSGQTQPPYNEQFF. The CDR3 DNA reads as TGTGCCAGCAGCGGGCAGACTCAGCCCCCGTACAATGAGCAGTTCTTC.

The chain combines TRBV12-3 or TRBV12-4 with TRBJ2-7; 7 bases map to TRBD1. CDR3 length equals 13 residues. Unmatched junction bases numbered 6, after V lost 5 bases and J lost 5 bases. The CDR3 bases are TGTGCCAGCAGTCAGGACAGGCTCCACGAGCAGTACTTC. It translates to CASSQDRLHEQYF.

The CDR3 loop reads CASSLVLGVNNEQFF. For the CDR3, the DNA is TGTGCCAGCAGCTTAGTACTAGGGGTAAACAATGAGCAGTTCTTC. The rearrangement links TRBV7-8 to TRBJ2-1; the D gene could be TRBD1 or TRBD2 (5 bases each). Trimming shortened V by 1 base and J by 5 bases, and 12 bases separated the two germline ends. The CDR3 runs 15 residues. CDR1 is SGHVS, CDR2 FQNEAQ, per germline.

This clonotype was detected once. The V gene is TRBV30, the J gene TRBJ1-2; no clear D gene. The CDR3 sequence is 12 residues long. Germline V lookup: CDR1 GTSNPN, CDR2 SVGIG (reference sequence). V was clipped by 4 bases and J by 4 bases, with 10 bases between them. In DNA form, the CDR3 reads TGTGCCTGGAAACAAGCCCCCTATGGCTACACCTTC. Residues: CAWKQAPYGYTF.

The CDR3 is CASSHGIGQGPDEQYF. The CDR3 bases are TGCGCCAGCAGCCATGGAATCGGACAGGGACCTGACGAGCAGTACTTC. This sequence joins TRBV23-1 and TRBJ2-7, with 8 bases lining up with TRBD1. TRBV23-1 is sorted into the ORF group, with uncertain function. V trimming: 6 bases; J trimming: 5 bases; junction bases outside the gene matches: 15. The CDR3 extends over 16 amino acids.